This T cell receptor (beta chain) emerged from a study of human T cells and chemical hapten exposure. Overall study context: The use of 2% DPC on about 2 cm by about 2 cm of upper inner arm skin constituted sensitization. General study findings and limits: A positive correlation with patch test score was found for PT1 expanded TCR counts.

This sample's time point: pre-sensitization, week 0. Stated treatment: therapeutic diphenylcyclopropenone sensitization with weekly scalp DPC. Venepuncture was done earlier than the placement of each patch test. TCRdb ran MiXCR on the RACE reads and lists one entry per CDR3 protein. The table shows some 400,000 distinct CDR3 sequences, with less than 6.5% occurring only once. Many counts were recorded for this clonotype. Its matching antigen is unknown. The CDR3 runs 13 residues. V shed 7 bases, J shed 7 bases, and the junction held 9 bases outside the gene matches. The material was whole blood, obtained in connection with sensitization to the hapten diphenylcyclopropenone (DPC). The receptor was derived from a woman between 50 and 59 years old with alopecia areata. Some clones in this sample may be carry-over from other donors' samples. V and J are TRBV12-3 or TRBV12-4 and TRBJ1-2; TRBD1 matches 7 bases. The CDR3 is CASNRQGGSGYTF. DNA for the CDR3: TGTGCCAGCAACCGACAGGGAGGTAGTGGCTACACCTTC.